This T cell receptor beta chain is drawn from a study of shared clonotypes between healthy human individuals. The CDR3 is 13 amino acids. V was shortened by 0 bases and J by 3 bases, with 6 bases between the two germline ends. Germline V CDR1 and CDR2: SGDLS, YYNGEE. Libraries were prepared by immunoSEQ multiplex PCR; TCRdb keeps only in-frame clonotypes and omits some of them. Of 1.4 million to 1.5 million clones in the sample, roughly 96% were seen once. Details on this clone: Other DNA sequences in the same sample also yield this CDR3.

The sample consisted of naive CD4+ T cells sorted from blood. As for subset: CD45RA+ positively selected. The chain carries TRBV9 and TRBJ2-5; no clear D. This clonotype was obtained from a man aged 25-45 years in good health. The CDR3: CASSVGGKETQYF. In DNA, the CDR3 is TGTGCCAGCAGCGTAGGCGGAAAAGAGACCCAGTACTTC.